The source of this TCR beta chain is a study of T cell responses to AZD1222 COVID-19 vaccine. Both about-4-week and about-12-week second-dose recipients were combined. Profiled with immunoSEQ multiplex PCR; TCRdb holds only in-frame clones, not every one. The sample shows more than 70,000 clones, around nine tenths of them seen only once. The germline CDR1 and CDR2 sequences are PRHDT and FYEKMQ (reference sequence). With V trimmed by 5 bases and J by 4 bases, 14 bases remained unmatched. The CDR3 has 17 residues. Sequenced material: peripheral blood, taken 28 days after the second AZD1222 dose. This sequence joins TRBV13 and TRBJ2-3; 8 nucleotides agree with TRBD1. This receptor was identified in an adult who received the AZD1222 COVID-19 vaccine. DNA of the CDR3: TGTGCCAGCAGCCTCCTCGCGGACAGGGAACACGCAGATACGCAGTATTTT. Amino acids: CASSLLADREHADTQYF.